The clone carrying this T cell receptor (beta chain) was seen a handful of times. The sample originates from a study of T cells in Graves' hyperthyroidism and ophthalmopathy. The TCR beta CDR3 regions underwent amplification using RNA transcripts as the source. The study used the HTBI primer set for a first-round RT-PCR of the TCR CDR3. TCRdb re-called the multiplex PCR reads with MiXCR, one entry per CDR3 protein. The sample lists under 450,000 distinct CDR3 sequences, approximately 12% occurring once. Sequencing was performed on blood. This TCR came from a man aged 30 to 39 with Graves' hyperthyroidism that later progressed to Graves' ophthalmopathy.

The CDR3 reads CASIRGAPSTDTQYF. The CDR3 bases are TGTGCCAGCATCCGGGGGGCACCGAGCACAGATACGCAGTATTTT. This chain uses TRBV5-6 with TRBJ2-3; a weak D match, TRBD2 (7 bases). Germline CDR1 SGHDT, CDR2 YYEEEE. The CDR3 spans 15 residues. Trimming shortened V by 6 bases and J by 0 bases, and 14 bases separated the two germline ends.